Listed here are 16 T cell receptor beta chains from one sample, sequenced in a study of cytomegalovirus exposure and HLA in healthy donors. Profiling relied on immunoSEQ multiplex PCR, and the TCRdb table lists in-frame clones only, not all of them. The sample records over 60,000 clones, roughly 96% being singletons. Sample: PBMCs. These receptors all come from a man aged 18 to 29 in good health and CMV-seronegative.

The chain couples TRBV2 to TRBJ1-4; D possibly corresponds to TRBD1 (6 bases). Germline values: CDR1 SNHLY, CDR2 FYNNEI. V was cut by 6 bases and J by 6 bases, with 17 bases left in between. CDR3 size: 15 residues. CDR3 DNA: TGTGCCAGCAGCCAACAGGGTCAGAGGGATGAAAAACTGTTTTTT. The encoded protein is CASSQQGQRDEKLFF. Full variable domain (missing parts from reference TRBV2 and TRBJ1-4): EPEVTQTPSHQVTQMGQEVILRCVPISNHLYFYWYRQILGQKVEFLVSFYNNEISEKSEIFDDQFSVERPDGSNFTLKIRSTKLEDSAMYFCASSQQGQRDEKLFFGSGTQLSVL.

The chain uses TRBV30 and TRBJ1-2, with no clear D. The CDR3 runs to 13 residues. Trimming removed 3 bases from V and 5 bases from J, with 13 bases in between. CDR1 is GTSNPN and CDR2 is SVGIG in the germline V gene (reference sequence). CDR3 loop: CAWRKAASYGYTF. The CDR3 DNA reads TGTGCCTGGAGGAAAGCCGCCTCGTATGGCTACACCTTC.

J is TRBJ1-2 and V is TRBV5-1; 8 bases are a match to TRBD1. Germline CDR1 is SGHRS and CDR2 is YFSETQ. This CDR3 comprises 14 residues. Trimming removed 2 bases from V and 2 bases from J; junction bases left unmatched: 2. The DNA of the CDR3 is TGCGCCAGCAGCTTACAGGGGGACAACTATGGCTACACCTTC. Translated, it gives CASSLQGDNYGYTF.

The rearrangement links TRBV28 to TRBJ1-6; 7 bases agree with TRBD1. Germline CDR1 reads MDHEN; CDR2 reads SYDVKM. Trimming at V came to 7 bases and at J to 9 bases, leaving 9 bases not matched to a gene. This CDR3 has 14 amino acids. CDR3 DNA sequence: TGTGCCAGCACCCTACAGGGGTCCGGTTCACCCCTCCACTTT. Residues: CASTLQGSGSPLHF. Drawing the rest from reference TRBV28 and TRBJ1-6, the complete variable domain is DVKVTQSSRYLVKRTGEKVFLECVQDMDHENMFWYRQDPGLGLRLIYFSYDVKMKEKGDIPEGYSVSREKKERFSLILESASTNQTSMYLCASTLQGSGSPLHFGNGTRLTVT.

The rearrangement uses TRBV14 and TRBJ1-2; no firm D call. V gave up 2 bases and J gave up 8 bases, with 15 bases separating them. The CDR3 sequence is 14 residues long. Looked up from germline, CDR1 is SGHDN and CDR2 is FVKESK. CDR3 in DNA: TGTGCCAGCAGCCAACCGGGATACCCGGACGGCTACACCTTC. The encoded protein is CASSQPGYPDGYTF.

The V gene is TRBV18, the J gene TRBJ1-3, with D maybe TRBD1 (6 bases). This CDR3 has 14 amino acids. Deletions cut 1 base from V and 3 bases from J, with 7 bases between. The germline CDR1 and CDR2 sequences are KGHSH and LQKENI. Here the CDR3 DNA reads TGTGCCAGCTCACCACAGGGGGTTGGAAACACCATATATTTT. Translated: CASSPQGVGNTIYF.

The V gene is TRBV2, the J gene TRBJ1-2; 8 bases agree with TRBD1. Per the germline V gene, CDR1 is SNHLY and CDR2 is FYNNEI. This CDR3 comprises 15 residues. The junction had 4 bases not matched to a gene; V was cut back by 2 bases and J by 2 bases. The chain's CDR3 is CASSEYGQGNYGYTF. DNA of the CDR3: TGTGCCAGCAGTGAATATGGACAGGGCAACTATGGCTACACCTTC.

This clone was seen only a few times. The rearrangement joins TRBV5-4 to TRBJ2-1, with D possibly TRBD2 on 6 matching bases. The germline V gene has CDR1 SGHNT and CDR2 YYREEE (reference sequence). Trimming removed 4 bases at V and 2 bases at J, with 13 bases between. The CDR3 extends over 15 amino acids. In DNA, the CDR3 is TGTGCCAGCAGCCTACTAGCAGTAACCTACAATGAGCAGTTCTTC. Translating it yields CASSLLAVTYNEQFF. The whole variable domain, filled in from reference TRBV5-4 and TRBJ2-1, reads ETGVTQSPTHLIKTRGQQVTLRCSSQSGHNTVSWYQQALGQGPQFIFQYYREEENGRGNFPPRFSGLQFPNYSSELNVNALELDDSALYLCASSLLAVTYNEQFFGPGTRLTVL.

CDR3 sequence reads: CASSQDRRLAGGYEQYF. CDR3 coding DNA: TGCGCCAGCAGCCAAGATCGGCGTCTAGCGGGAGGTTACGAGCAGTACTTC. The chain is built from TRBV4-1 and TRBJ2-7, with 11 bases fitting TRBD2. The CDR3 is 17 residues long. Germline V lookup: CDR1 MGHRA, CDR2 YSYEKL. The V and J ends lost 0 bases and 4 bases, in that order; junction bases with no gene match: 8.

The CDR3 DNA follows: TGCGCCAGCAGCTTGGAGGCTCCTAGGATCACTGAAGCTTTCTTT. This sequence encodes CASSLEAPRITEAFF. The V and J genes are TRBV5-1 and TRBJ1-1; no firm D call. Trimming left V 0 bases short and J 4 bases short, with 13 bases between. The CDR3 consists of 15 residues. CDR1 and CDR2 (germline): SGHRS, YFSETQ.

The chain has TRBV28 and TRBJ1-1; the D gene is possibly TRBD1 (5 bases). The germline V gene encodes CDR1 MDHEN and CDR2 SYDVKM. V dropped 2 bases and J dropped 4 bases, with 11 bases sitting between them. The CDR3 runs to 14 residues. CDR3 region: CASSLATVGTEAFF. DNA of the CDR3: TGTGCCAGCAGTTTAGCGACAGTCGGCACTGAAGCTTTCTTT.

V gene TRBV7-3 combines with J gene TRBJ1-5, with a possible D match to TRBD1 (6 bases). The CDR3 sequence is 13 residues long. The germline CDR1 and CDR2 sequences are SGHTA and FQGTGA. V lost 3 bases and J lost 4, with 7 bases in between. The CDR3 region has the DNA TGTGCCAGCAGCTTCGACAGGAATCAGCCCCAGCATTTT. This codes for CASSFDRNQPQHF.

J is TRBJ1-3 and V is TRBV7-6, with 10 nucleotides matching TRBD1. Trimming at V came to 2 bases and at J to 3 bases, leaving 7 bases not matched to a gene. There are 17 residues in the CDR3. Per germline, CDR1 SGHVS and CDR2 FNYEAQ. The CDR3 sequence is CASSLRRDRGLGNTIYF. CDR3 sequence (DNA): TGTGCCAGCAGCTTACGGCGCGACAGGGGGCTTGGAAACACCATATATTTT.

This chain connects TRBV7-9 to TRBJ2-1, with D possibly matching TRBD2 (5 bases). V gave up 2 bases and J gave up 7 bases, with 9 bases separating them. This CDR3 contains 13 residues. Germline CDR1 is SEHNR and CDR2 is FQNEAQ (reference sequence). DNA of the CDR3: TGTGCCAGCAGCTTACGGGGTGGTAATGAGCAGTTCTTC. Protein sequence: CASSLRGGNEQFF.

The genes are TRBV11-3 and TRBJ2-7; possible D gene TRBD1, 5 bases. The length of the CDR3 is 12 residues. Trimming removed 1 base at V and 8 bases at J, with 9 bases between. The germline CDR1 and CDR2 sequences are SGHNT and YENEEA. CDR3 in DNA: TGTGCCAGCAGCTTAGCTTCAGGGAAGCAGTACTTC. This translates into CASSLASGKQYF.

The chain uses TRBV6-1 and TRBJ2-5, with D possibly being TRBD2 (6 bases). This CDR3 has 13 amino acids. Germline CDR1 reads MNHNS; CDR2 reads SASEGT. Trimming shortened V by 6 bases and J by 3 bases, and 11 bases separated the two germline ends. The CDR3 sequence: CASSPGLEETQYF. The CDR3 nucleotides read TGTGCCAGCAGCCCGGGACTCGAAGAGACCCAGTACTTC.